The clone carrying this T cell receptor beta chain occurred a few times. Blood was drawn once from each donor into heparinised tubes. The draws averaged around 0.12 L. All of the sorted populations showed purity greater than 95%. V dropped 0 bases and J dropped 6 bases, with 7 bases sitting between them. CDR1 SGDLS and CDR2 YYNGEE come from the germline V gene. The CDR3 consists of 13 residues. This sample stems from a study of beta chain features in type 1 diabetes. Overall study: Patients were similar to healthy donors in age and gender (as well as in cell yields).

cDNA synthesis used the whole RNA isolate, giving expressed TCRB sequences. Reads from naive, central memory and regulatory T cell samples averaged roughly 3.6 million. Measured with immunoSEQ multiplex PCR; TCRdb has only the in-frame clones, and not every one. Of 620,000 or so clones listed, about a sixth are singletons. Material: naive CD4+ T cells from blood. The receptor was derived from a man between 18 and 35 years old in good health. The chain carries TRBV9 and TRBJ2-1; no reliable D call. In DNA form, the CDR3 reads TGTGCCAGCAGCGTAGCGTGGGTCAATGAGCAGTTCTTC. Its protein product is CASSVAWVNEQFF.